This T cell receptor beta chain was documented in a study of blood T cell repertoires in COVID-19. Study overall: There were acute and convalescent COVID-19 samples, and they came from the United States, Italy and Spain. PBMCs, B-cell-depleted T cells, or T cells provided the cDNA or gDNA that made up the material.

Per the study methods: Using reference gene primer amplification, nucleated cell counts were estimated. Here immunoSEQ multiplex PCR was the method, and the copy in TCRdb shows in-frame clones only, minus some. That table supplies the V and J calls and clone size; D and trimming were determined from the DNA. The top ten hold less than 3.5% of the sample, which has approximately 350,000 clones, under 95% seen once. J gave up 1 base and V 5 bases, and 3 bases lay outside the gene matches. The germline gives CDR1 LNHDA, CDR2 SQIVND (reference sequence). The CDR3 extends over 15 amino acids. In this sample, this clone turned up once.

The sequenced material came from peripheral blood. The chain carries TRBV19 and TRBJ2-5; 11 bases align to TRBD2. This TCR derives from a woman between 18 and 29 years old who had recovered from COVID-19. CDR3 amino acids: CASSVSGRAQETQYF. The CDR3 DNA is TGTGCCAGTAGTGTTAGCGGGAGGGCCCAAGAGACCCAGTACTTC.